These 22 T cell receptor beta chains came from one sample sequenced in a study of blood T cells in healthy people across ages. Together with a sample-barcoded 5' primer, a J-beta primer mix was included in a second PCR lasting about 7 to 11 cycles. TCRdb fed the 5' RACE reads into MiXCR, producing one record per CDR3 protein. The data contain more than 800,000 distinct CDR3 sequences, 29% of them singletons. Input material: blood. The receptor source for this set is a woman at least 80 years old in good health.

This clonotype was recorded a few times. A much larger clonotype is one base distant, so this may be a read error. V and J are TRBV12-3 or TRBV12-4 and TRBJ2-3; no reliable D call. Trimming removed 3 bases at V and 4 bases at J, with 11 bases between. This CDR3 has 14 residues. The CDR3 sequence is CASSLSLGADTQYF. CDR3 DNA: TGTGCCAGCAGTTTGTCCCTGGGCGCAGATACGCAGTATTTT.

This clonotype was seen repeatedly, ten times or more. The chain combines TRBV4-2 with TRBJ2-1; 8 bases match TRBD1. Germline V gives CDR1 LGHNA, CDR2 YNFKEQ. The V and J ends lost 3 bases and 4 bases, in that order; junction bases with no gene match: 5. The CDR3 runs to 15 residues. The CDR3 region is CASSHDRGLYNEQFF. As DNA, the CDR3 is TGTGCCAGCAGCCACGACAGGGGCTTATACAATGAGCAGTTCTTC.

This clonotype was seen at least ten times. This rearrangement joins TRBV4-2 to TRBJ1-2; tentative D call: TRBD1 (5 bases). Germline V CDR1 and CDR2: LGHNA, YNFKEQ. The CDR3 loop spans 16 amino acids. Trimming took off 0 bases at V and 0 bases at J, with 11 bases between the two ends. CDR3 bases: TGTGCCAGCAGCCAAGATGTGAGACAGCCTAACTATGGCTACACCTTC. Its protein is CASSQDVRQPNYGYTF.

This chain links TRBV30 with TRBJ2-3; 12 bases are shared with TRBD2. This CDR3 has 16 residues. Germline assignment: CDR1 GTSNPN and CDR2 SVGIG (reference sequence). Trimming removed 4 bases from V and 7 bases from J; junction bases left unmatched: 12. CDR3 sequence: CAWTPPGTSGGHTQYF. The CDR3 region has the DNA TGTGCCTGGACTCCCCCGGGTACTAGCGGGGGGCATACGCAGTATTTT.

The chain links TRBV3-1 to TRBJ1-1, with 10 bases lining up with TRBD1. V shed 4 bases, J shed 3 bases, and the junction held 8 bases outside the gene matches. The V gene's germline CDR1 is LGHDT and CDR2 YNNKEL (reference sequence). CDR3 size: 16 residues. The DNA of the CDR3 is TGTGCCAGCAGCCCCGGGACAGGGGCGGGGTACACTGAAGCTTTCTTT. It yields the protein CASSPGTGAGYTEAFF.

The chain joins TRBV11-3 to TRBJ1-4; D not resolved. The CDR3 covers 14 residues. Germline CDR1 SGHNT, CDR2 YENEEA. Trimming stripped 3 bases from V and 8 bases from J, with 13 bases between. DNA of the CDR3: TGTGCCAGCAGCTTCCAAAATTTGGACGAAAAACTGTTTTTT. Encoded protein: CASSFQNLDEKLFF.

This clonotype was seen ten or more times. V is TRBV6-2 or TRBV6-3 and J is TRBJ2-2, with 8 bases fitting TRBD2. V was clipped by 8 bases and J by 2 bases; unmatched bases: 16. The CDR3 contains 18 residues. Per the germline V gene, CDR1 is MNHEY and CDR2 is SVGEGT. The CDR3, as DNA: TGTGCCAGCGGAACGGGAACGTTAGCGGGGAGAAACACCGGGGAGCTGTTTTTT. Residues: CASGTGTLAGRNTGELFF.

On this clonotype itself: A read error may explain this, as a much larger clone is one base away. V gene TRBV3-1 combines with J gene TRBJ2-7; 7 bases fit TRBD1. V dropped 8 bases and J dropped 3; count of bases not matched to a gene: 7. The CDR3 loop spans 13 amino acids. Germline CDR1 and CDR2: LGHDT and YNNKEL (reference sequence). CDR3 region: CASGDGQVYEQYF. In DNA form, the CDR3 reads TGTGCCAGCGGTGACGGACAGGTCTACGAGCAGTACTTC.

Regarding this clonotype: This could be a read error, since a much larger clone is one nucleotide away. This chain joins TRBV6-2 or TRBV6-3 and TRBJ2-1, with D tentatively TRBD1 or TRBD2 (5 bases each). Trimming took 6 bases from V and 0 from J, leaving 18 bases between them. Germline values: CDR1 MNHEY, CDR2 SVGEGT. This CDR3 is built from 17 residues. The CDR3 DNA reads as TGTGCCAGCAGCCCAAGGGACCGTTCGAGCTCCTACAATGAGCAGTTCTTC. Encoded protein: CASSPRDRSSSYNEQFF.

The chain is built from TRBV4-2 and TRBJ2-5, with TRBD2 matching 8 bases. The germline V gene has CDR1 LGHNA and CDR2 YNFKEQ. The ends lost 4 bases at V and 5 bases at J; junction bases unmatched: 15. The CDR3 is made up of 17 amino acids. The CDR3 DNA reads TGTGCCAGCAGCCCACGAACGGGGGGGGCCCGGGAGGAGACCCAGTACTTC. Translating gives CASSPRTGGAREETQYF.

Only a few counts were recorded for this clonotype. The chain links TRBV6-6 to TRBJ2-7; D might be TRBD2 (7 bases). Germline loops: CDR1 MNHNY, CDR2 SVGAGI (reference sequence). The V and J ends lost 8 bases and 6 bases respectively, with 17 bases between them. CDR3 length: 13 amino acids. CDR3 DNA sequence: TGTGCCAGCGGGGGAGGGGGAAACGGCGAGCAGTACTTC. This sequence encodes CASGGGGNGEQYF.

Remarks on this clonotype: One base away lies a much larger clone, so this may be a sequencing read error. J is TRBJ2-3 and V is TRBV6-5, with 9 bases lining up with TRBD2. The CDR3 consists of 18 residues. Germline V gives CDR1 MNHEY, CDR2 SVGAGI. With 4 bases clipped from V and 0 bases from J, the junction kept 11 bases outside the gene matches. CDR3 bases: TGTGCCAGCAGTTTGGGGAAGCGGGGGGCCACTAGCACAGATACGCAGTATTTT. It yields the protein CASSLGKRGATSTDTQYF.

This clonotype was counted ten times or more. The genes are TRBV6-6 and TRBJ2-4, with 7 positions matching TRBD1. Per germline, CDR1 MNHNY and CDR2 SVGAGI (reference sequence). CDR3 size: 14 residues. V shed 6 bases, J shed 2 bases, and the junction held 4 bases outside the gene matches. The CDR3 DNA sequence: TGTGCCAGCAGAATGACAGGGTCCAAAAACATTCAGTACTTC. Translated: CASRMTGSKNIQYF.

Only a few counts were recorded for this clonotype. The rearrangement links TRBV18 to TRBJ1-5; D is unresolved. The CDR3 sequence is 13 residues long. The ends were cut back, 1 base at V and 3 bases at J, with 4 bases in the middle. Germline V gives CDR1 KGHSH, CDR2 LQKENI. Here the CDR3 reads CASSPQINQPQHF. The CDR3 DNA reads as TGTGCCAGCTCACCACAGATCAATCAGCCCCAGCATTTT.

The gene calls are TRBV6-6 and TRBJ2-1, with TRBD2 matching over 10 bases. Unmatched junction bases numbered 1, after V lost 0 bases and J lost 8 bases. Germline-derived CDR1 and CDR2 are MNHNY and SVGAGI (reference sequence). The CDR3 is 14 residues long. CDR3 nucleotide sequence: TGTGCCAGCAGTTACTCGCTAGCGGGAGATGAGCAGTTCTTC. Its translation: CASSYSLAGDEQFF.

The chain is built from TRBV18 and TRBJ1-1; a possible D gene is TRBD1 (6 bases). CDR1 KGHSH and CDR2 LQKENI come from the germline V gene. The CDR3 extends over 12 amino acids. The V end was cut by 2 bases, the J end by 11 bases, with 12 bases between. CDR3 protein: CASSPETGTAFF. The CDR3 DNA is TGTGCCAGCTCACCAGAGACAGGCACGGCTTTCTTT. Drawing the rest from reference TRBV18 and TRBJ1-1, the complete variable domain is NAGVMQNPRHLVRRRGQEARLRCSPMKGHSHVYWYRQLPEEGLKFMVYLQKENIIDESGMPKERFSAEFPKEGPSILRIQQVVRGDSAAYFCASSPETGTAFFGQGTRLTVV.

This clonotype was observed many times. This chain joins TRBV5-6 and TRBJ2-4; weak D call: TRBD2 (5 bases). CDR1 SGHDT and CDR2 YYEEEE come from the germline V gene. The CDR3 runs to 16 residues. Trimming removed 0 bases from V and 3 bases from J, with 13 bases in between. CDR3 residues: CASSLDATTNKNIQYF. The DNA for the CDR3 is TGTGCCAGCAGCTTGGACGCGACTACTAACAAAAACATTCAGTACTTC.

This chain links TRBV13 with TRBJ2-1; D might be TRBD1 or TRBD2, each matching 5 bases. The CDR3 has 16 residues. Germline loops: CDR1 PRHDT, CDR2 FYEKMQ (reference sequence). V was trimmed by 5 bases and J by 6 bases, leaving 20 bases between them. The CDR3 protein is CASSVFGTEKRNEQFF. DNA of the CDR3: TGTGCCAGCAGCGTCTTCGGGACGGAGAAACGCAATGAGCAGTTCTTC.

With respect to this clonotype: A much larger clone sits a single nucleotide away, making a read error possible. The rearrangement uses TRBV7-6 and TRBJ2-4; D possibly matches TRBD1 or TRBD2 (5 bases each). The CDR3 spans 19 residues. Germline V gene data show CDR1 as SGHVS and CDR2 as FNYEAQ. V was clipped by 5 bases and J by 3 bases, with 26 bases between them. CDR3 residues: CASSPGFYRAGRDKNIQYF. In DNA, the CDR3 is TGTGCCAGCAGCCCGGGTTTTTATAGGGCAGGGAGAGACAAAAACATTCAGTACTTC.

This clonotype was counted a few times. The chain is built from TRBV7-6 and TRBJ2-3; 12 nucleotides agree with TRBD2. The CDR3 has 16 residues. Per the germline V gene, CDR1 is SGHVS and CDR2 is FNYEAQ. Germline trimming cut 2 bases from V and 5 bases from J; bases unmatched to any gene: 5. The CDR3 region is CASSLRSSGGVDTQYF. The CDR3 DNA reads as TGTGCCAGCAGCTTACGGTCTAGCGGGGGGGTAGATACGCAGTATTTT.

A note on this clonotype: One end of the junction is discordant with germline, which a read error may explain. The CDR3 protein is CASGLGALLAGSYEQYF. Written as DNA, the CDR3 is TGTGCCAGCGGCTTAGGGGCCCTGCTAGCGGGTTCCTACGAGCAGTACTTC. This sequence joins TRBV7-8 and TRBJ2-7; 8 bases align to TRBD2. Germline CDR1 and CDR2: SGHVS and FQNEAQ. CDR3 size: 17 residues.

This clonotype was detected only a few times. The CDR3 DNA follows: TGTGCCAGCAGCCAAGGGGCGGGGGTTAGAGAGACCCAGTACTTC. Amino acid sequence: CASSQGAGVRETQYF. V gene TRBV14 combines with J gene TRBJ2-5; 7 nucleotides line up with TRBD2. This CDR3 contains 15 residues. Germline V gene lookup returns CDR1 SGHDN and CDR2 FVKESK. V trimming: 1 base; J trimming: 4 bases; junction bases outside the gene matches: 6.